This note documents a single T cell receptor beta chain sequence. This clone was detected once. Its antigen is currently not known. Base qualities are not provided; no much larger clone lies one nucleotide away. Ends trimmed: V by 4 bases, J by 6 bases; bases unmatched to a gene: 1. Including cysteine and phenylalanine, the CDR3 has 14 amino acids. Only the CDR3 portion is preserved as DNA: 42 bases, with reading frame beginning at the first base. Reading the germline V gene (reference sequence) gives CDR1 GTSNPN and CDR2 SVGIG. The donors were included in the validation cohort of some 120 subjects, a group kept apart from the roughly 670-subject first cohort. Library preparation used the immunoSEQ multiplex PCR assay. The study's own analysis went as follows. A statistical classification framework was built to diagnose cytomegalovirus status from the catalog of TCR beta chain sequences. The table comes from immuneACCESS by way of TCRdb, which keeps in-frame sequences with V and J called. Part of the clones is missing from these tables; in studies checked, under half for an unresolved V gene and the rest for unknown reasons. D and trimming come from the DNA, and the V and J calls and clone size come from that table. The sample table contains about 70,000 clones; only one count was recorded for around 94% of them. The ten largest clones capture around 1.5% of the sample.

This sample was included in a study of cytomegalovirus exposure and HLA in healthy donors (TCRdb year 2017). General notes on the study: The 500 to 700 repertoires of the first cohort and the roughly 120 validation repertoires were produced on the same platform, according to a later analysis. High-throughput TCR immunosequencing, statistical association of individual TCRs with disease status, and machine learning were combined to predict cytomegalovirus infection status. Along with the approximately 650-subject first cohort, a separate validation cohort of over a hundred different subjects was used. The study aimed to test whether signatures of past pathogen exposure could be identified by cataloging public T cell receptors.

Paper-wide results and their limitations: The study gave a list of under 200 TCR beta chains associated with cytomegalovirus. A later analysis had no HLA typing for the validation cohort, so co-occurrence there was scored across all 110 or so repertoires. The authors suggested that the approach could potentially be generalized to other disease states and immunological phenotypes. In vitro tests confirmed that a few of the cytomegalovirus-associated TCR beta chains recognize cytomegalovirus antigens. Cytomegalovirus status was reported to be diagnosed by the classifier with high specificity and sensitivity in both the original and validation cohorts. In a later analysis, TCRs clustered in the first cohort were found to also tend to co-occur in the 120 or so validation repertoires, with 85% to 95% of cluster scores above 0. Most TCR sequences were observed very rarely across donors, whereas some public TCRs were present in many individuals.

In this chain, TRBV30 is recombined with TRBJ2-2; 14 middle bases align to TRBD2. The receptor was derived from a young man in good health and CMV-seropositive. The sequenced sample was PBMCs. The nucleotides are TGTGCCTGGACGGGACTAGCGGGAGCCGGGGAGCTGTTTTTT. Its protein reads: CAWTGLAGAGELFF.